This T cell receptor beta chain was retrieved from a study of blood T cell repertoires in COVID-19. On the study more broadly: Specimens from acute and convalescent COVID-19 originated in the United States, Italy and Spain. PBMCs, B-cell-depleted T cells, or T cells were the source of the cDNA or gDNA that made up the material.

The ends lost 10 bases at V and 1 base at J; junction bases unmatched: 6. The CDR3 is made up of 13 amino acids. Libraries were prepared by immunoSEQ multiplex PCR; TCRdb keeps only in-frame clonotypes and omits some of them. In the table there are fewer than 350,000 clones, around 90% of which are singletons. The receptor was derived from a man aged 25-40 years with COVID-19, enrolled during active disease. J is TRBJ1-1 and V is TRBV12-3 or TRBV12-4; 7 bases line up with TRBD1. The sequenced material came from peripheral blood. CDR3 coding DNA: TGTGCCACCTCGTGGGACAGGAACACTGAAGCTTTCTTT. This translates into CATSWDRNTEAFF.